Presented here are 13 T cell receptor beta chains from one specimen sequenced in a study of Graves' ophthalmopathy and Graves' hyperthyroidism. RNA transcripts yielded amplified TCR beta CDR3 regions. RT-PCR in the first round used HTBI primers; a second-round multiplex PCR followed. MiXCR, run by TCRdb on the multiplex PCR reads, gives a single entry per CDR3 protein. The table has hundreds of thousands of distinct CDR3 sequences, roughly 20% seen once. Sequencing was performed on peripheral blood. The receptors originated from a woman aged 18-29 years with stable Graves' hyperthyroidism.

This clonotype was seen once. The rearrangement uses TRBV12-3 or TRBV12-4 and TRBJ2-5, with D perhaps assigned TRBD1 or TRBD2 (7 bases each). The length of the CDR3 is 18 residues. Trimming removed 4 bases from V and 0 bases from J, with 21 bases in between. CDR3 coding DNA: TGTGCCAGCAGTTCACGACAGGGAGGGGCCCGGTACCAAGAGACCCAGTACTTC. This encodes CASSSRQGGARYQETQYF.

This clonotype was recorded many times. The V and J genes are TRBV6-1 and TRBJ2-7; the D gene could be TRBD1 or TRBD2 (6 bases each). V lost 1 base and J lost 6, with 16 bases in between. Germline values: CDR1 MNHNS, CDR2 SASEGT. The CDR3 consists of 15 residues. The CDR3 here is CASSEDGGLLPEQYF. The DNA of the CDR3 is TGTGCCAGCAGTGAAGATGGGGGGCTGCTCCCCGAGCAGTACTTC.

This clonotype occurred many times. The chain links TRBV5-1 to TRBJ2-7; no clear D. This CDR3 is 14 amino acids long. V dropped 4 bases and J dropped 2 bases, with 13 bases sitting between them. The germline V gene encodes CDR1 SGHRS and CDR2 YFSETQ. Written as DNA, the CDR3 is TGCGCCAGCAGCCGCGCGTCACAGCCCTACGAGCAGTACTTC. Its translation is CASSRASQPYEQYF.

This clonotype was counted ten times or more. This chain connects TRBV19 to TRBJ1-1; 8 bases are a match to TRBD1. J gave up 10 bases and V 5 bases, and 12 bases lay outside the gene matches. The CDR3 has 14 residues. CDR1 and CDR2 from the germline V gene are LNHDA and SQIVND (reference sequence). The CDR3 here is CASSPSIFQGAAFF. Written as DNA, the CDR3 is TGTGCCAGTAGTCCCTCTATTTTCCAGGGGGCAGCTTTCTTT.

This clonotype was counted ten times or more. The chain joins TRBV6-5 to TRBJ1-5; D is perhaps TRBD1 (5 bases). V shed 6 bases and J shed 7 bases, with 13 bases lying between them. This CDR3 comprises 13 residues. Germline CDR1 is MNHEY and CDR2 is SVGAGI. The CDR3 DNA reads TGTGCCAGCAGGACGGGACGGAAACAGCCCCAGCATTTT. Amino acid sequence: CASRTGRKQPQHF.

This clonotype was seen at least ten times. The V and J genes are TRBV7-3 and TRBJ2-7; 7 nucleotides align to TRBD1. Germline-derived CDR1 and CDR2 are SGHTA and FQGTGA. With 3 bases clipped from V and 9 bases from J, the junction kept 17 bases outside the gene matches. The CDR3 contains 16 residues. The CDR3 nucleotides read TGTGCCAGCAGCTTCGAATACACTGGGACAGCCTTTAGGCAGTACTTC. Translated: CASSFEYTGTAFRQYF.

Ten or more counts support this clonotype. The chain joins TRBV29-1 to TRBJ1-1, with a weak D call TRBD1 (5 bases). Germline CDR1 is SQVTM and CDR2 is ANQGSEA. V was clipped by 7 bases and J by 6 bases, with 18 bases between them. This CDR3 is built from 13 residues. CDR3 in DNA: TGCAGCGCCAGGACAACCGTTCTCCCTGAAGCTTTCTTT. This sequence encodes CSARTTVLPEAFF. Full variable domain (missing parts from reference TRBV29-1 and TRBJ1-1): SAVISQKPSRDICQRGTSLTIQCQVDSQVTMMFWYRQQPGQSLTLIATANQGSEATYESGFVIDKFPISRPNLTFSTLTVSNMSPEDSSIYLCSARTTVLPEAFFGQGTRLTVV.

In its sample, this clonotype was seen many times. CDR3 protein: CASSLIGTGLYEQYF. The DNA for the CDR3 is TGTGCCAGCAGTTTAATAGGGACAGGACTTTACGAGCAGTACTTC. V and J are TRBV28 and TRBJ2-7; 8 nucleotides line up with TRBD1. The CDR3 runs 15 residues. With 2 bases clipped from V and 4 bases from J, the junction kept 7 bases outside the gene matches. Germline loops: CDR1 MDHEN, CDR2 SYDVKM.

The rearrangement joins TRBV11-1 to TRBJ2-7, with D perhaps TRBD1 (5 bases). V lost 5 bases and J lost 3, with 17 bases in between. This CDR3 is built from 15 residues. CDR1 and CDR2 (germline): SGHAT, FQDESV (reference sequence). CDR3 sequence (DNA): TGTGCCAGCAGCCCCCGAGAGGACGGACACTACGAGCAGTACTTC. This encodes CASSPREDGHYEQYF.

There are many counts of this clonotype. CDR3 DNA sequence: TGTGCCAGCAGCTTGACAGGGGCGAACACCGGGGAGCTGTTTTTT. Translation: CASSLTGANTGELFF. This chain uses TRBV7-9 with TRBJ2-2; 8 bases match TRBD1. The CDR3 is 15 amino acids. J gave up 0 bases and V 3 bases, and 0 bases lay outside the gene matches. CDR1 is SEHNR, CDR2 FQNEAQ, per germline (reference sequence). The complete variable domain, with remaining parts taken from reference TRBV7-9 and TRBJ2-2, reads DTGVSQNPRHKITKRGQNVTFRCDPISEHNRLYWYRQTLGQGPEFLTYFQNEAQLEKSRLLSDRFSAERPKGSFSTLEIQRTEQGDSAMYLCASSLTGANTGELFFGEGSRLTVL.

The chain uses TRBV12-3 or TRBV12-4 and TRBJ2-7; 10 bases are a match to TRBD2. V was clipped by 4 bases and J by 4 bases; unmatched bases: 7. The CDR3 has 15 amino acids. DNA of the CDR3: TGTGCCAGCAGTTCCCCTAGCGGGGGACGTTACGAGCAGTACTTC. This sequence encodes CASSSPSGGRYEQYF.

Concerning this clonotype itself: This may be a read error: a much more frequent sequence differs by one nucleotide. The rearrangement links TRBV12-3 or TRBV12-4 to TRBJ1-2; D is undetermined. CDR3 length: 13 amino acids. The V end was cut by 1 base, the J end by 4 bases, with 7 bases between. CDR3 residues: CASSLDTFYGYTF. For the CDR3, the DNA is TGTGCCAGCAGTTTAGATACCTTCTATGGCTACACCTTC.

This clonotype has a count of ten or more. The chain recombines TRBV7-2 with TRBJ2-5, with 10 bases matching TRBD2. The CDR3 has 15 residues. The V and J ends lost 4 bases and 5 bases, in that order; junction bases with no gene match: 7. The germline gives CDR1 SGHTA, CDR2 FQGNSA. The CDR3 sequence: CASSWTSGTGETQYF. DNA for the CDR3: TGTGCCAGCAGCTGGACTAGCGGAACGGGGGAGACCCAGTACTTC.